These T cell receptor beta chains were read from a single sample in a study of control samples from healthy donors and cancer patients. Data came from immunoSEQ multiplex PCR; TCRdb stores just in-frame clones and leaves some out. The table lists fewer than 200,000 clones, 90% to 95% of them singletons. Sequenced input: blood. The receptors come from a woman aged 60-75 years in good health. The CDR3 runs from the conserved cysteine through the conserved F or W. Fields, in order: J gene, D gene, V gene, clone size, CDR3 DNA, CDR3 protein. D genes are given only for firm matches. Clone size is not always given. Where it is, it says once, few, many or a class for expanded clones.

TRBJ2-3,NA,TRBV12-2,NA,TGTGCAAGTCGCTTAGCGGGTTGGGACCCCCGGAGCACAGATACGCAGTATTTT,CASRLAGWDPRSTDTQYF
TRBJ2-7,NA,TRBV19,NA,TGTGCCAGTAGTATGGCGGGGAACTACGAGCAGTACTTC,CASSMAGNYEQYF
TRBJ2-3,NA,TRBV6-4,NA,TGTGCCAGCAGTACCTTTGGTGGGAATACGCAGTATTTT,CASSTFGGNTQYF
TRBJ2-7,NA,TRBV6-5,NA,TGTGCCAGCGGTTACTCCCCCGGGGGTAAGAAAGGCGAGCAGTACTTC,CASGYSPGGKKGEQYF
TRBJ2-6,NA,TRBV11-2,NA,TGTGCCAGCAGCATGGCGGGCAGCTCTGGGGCCAACGTCCTGACTTTC,CASSMAGSSGANVLTF
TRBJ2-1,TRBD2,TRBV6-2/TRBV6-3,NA,TGTGCCAGCAGTTATCCCGGGGGGGCCTGGCAGTTCTTC,CASSYPGGAWQFF
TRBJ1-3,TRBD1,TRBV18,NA,TGTGCCAGCTCACGGACAGGGGGTGTCGACTCTGGAAACACCATATATTTT,CASSRTGGVDSGNTIYF
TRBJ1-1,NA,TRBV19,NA,TGTGCCAGTATCGGGAGGGTCCCGACCACTGAAGCTTTCTTT,CASIGRVPTTEAFF
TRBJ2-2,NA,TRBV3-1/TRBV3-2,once,TGTGCCAGCAGCTTGGCATCTGGGGGGCAGGGGGCCGGGGAGCTGTTTTTT,CASSLASGGQGAGELFF
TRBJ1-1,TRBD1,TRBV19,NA,TGTGCCAGTAGTGCCGGACAGGGAATGAACACTGAAGCTTTCTTT,CASSAGQGMNTEAFF
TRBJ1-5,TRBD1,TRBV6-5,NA,TGTGCCAGCCGGGAACAGGGGGCTCTGCAGCCCCAGCATTTT,CASREQGALQPQHF
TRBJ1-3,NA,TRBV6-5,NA,TGTGCCAGCAGGCCCAGGGATTTAGGAAACACCATATATTTT,CASRPRDLGNTIYF
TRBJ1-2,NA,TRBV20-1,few,TGCAGGACTACAAAGGATGCAACTCAATTC,CRTTKDATQF
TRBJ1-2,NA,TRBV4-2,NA,TGTGCCAGCAGCCAAGATCTTGGGGGCGGGATCAACTATGGCTACACCTTC,CASSQDLGGGINYGYTF
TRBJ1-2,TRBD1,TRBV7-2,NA,TGTGCCAGCAGTCGGACAGGGGGCTATGGCTACACCTTC,CASSRTGGYGYTF
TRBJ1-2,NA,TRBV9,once,TGTGCCAGCAGCGAAGGGCGGGAGGGACGGATTGCGAAGGGCTACACCTTC,CASSEGREGRIAKGYTF
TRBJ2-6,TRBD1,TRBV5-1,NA,TGCGCCAGCAGCTCGGGACAGGGGGCTTTGGGAGGGGCCAACGTCCTGACTTTC,CASSSGQGALGGANVLTF
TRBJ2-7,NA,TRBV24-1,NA,TGTGCCACCAGTGATTTAAAGGAAGGGTGGGAGCAGTACTTC,CATSDLKEGWEQYF
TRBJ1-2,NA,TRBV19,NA,TGTGCCAGTAGTCCGCCAGGGGATATGTCTGGCTACACCTTC,CASSPPGDMSGYTF
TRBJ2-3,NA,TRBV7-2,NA,TGTGCCAGCAGCTCCTATTTTGGGGGGGGGCTGGCAGATACGCAGTATTTT,CASSSYFGGGLADTQYF
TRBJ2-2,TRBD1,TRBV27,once,TGTGCCAGCAGGCAGGACAGGGTCTCCGGGGAGCTGTTTTTT,CASRQDRVSGELFF
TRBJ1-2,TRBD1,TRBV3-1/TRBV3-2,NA,TGTGCCAGCAGCCAAGTGGACAGGGGGGGAAACTATGGCTACACCTTC,CASSQVDRGGNYGYTF
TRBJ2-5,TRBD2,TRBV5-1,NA,TGCGCCAGCAGCACCCAGCCAGCGGGGGGCCAAGAGACCCAGTACTTC,CASSTQPAGGQETQYF
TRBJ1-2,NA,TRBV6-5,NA,TGTGCCAGCAGTTACTCGCGGCGGGGCGACTATGGCTACACCTTC,CASSYSRRGDYGYTF
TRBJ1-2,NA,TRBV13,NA,TGTGCCAGCAGCTTAGGGACTCCTATTTTCCGGGGAAGCTATGGCTACACCTTC,CASSLGTPIFRGSYGYTF
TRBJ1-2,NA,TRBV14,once,TGTGCCAGCAACCCAGCCGCTCTCGTTGGGGGCTACACCTTC,CASNPAALVGGYTF
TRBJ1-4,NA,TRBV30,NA,TGTGCCTGGAGCCCAGGCAGAAATGAAAAACTGTTTTTT,CAWSPGRNEKLFF
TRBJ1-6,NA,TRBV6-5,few,TGTGCCAGCAGTTACTCAACGAGGGGAACACCCCTCCACTTT,CASSYSTRGTPLHF
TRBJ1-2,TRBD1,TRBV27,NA,TGTGCCAGCAGTTCCCGGGGACAGGGCCATTATAACTATGGCTACACCTTC,CASSSRGQGHYNYGYTF
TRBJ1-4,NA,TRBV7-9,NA,TGTGCCAGCAGCTTAGGAACAGATGTTACTGAAAAACTGTTTTTT,CASSLGTDVTEKLFF
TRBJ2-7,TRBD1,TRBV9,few,TGTGCCAGCAGCGCTATGGGACAGGGCACTGACGAGCAGTACTTC,CASSAMGQGTDEQYF
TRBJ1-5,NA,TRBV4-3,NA,TGCGCCAGCAGCCAAGTGTTGCAGGGAGGGCAGCCCCAGCATTTT,CASSQVLQGGQPQHF
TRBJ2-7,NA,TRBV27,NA,TGTGCCAGCAGTTTAGGAACAGGCTTCTTGAACGAGCAGTACTTC,CASSLGTGFLNEQYF
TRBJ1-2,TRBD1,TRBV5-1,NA,TGCGCCAGCACCCAGGGGGACAGCTCTAACTATGGCTACACCTTC,CASTQGDSSNYGYTF
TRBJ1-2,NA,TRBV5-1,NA,TGCGCCAGCAGCTTGGCCAGGAACCGCGATTATGGCTACACCTTC,CASSLARNRDYGYTF
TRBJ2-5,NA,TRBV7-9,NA,TGTGCCAGCAGCTTACCCCCCAGAATCCAAGAGACCCAGTACTTC,CASSLPPRIQETQYF
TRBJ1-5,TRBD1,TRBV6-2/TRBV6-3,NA,TGTGCCAGCAGTGCGCTAAACCAGGGGGCGGGCAATCAGCCCCAGCATTTT,CASSALNQGAGNQPQHF
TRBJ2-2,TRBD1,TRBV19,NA,TGTGCCAGTAGTACCTCAGGGGGCAAAACCGGGGAGCTGTTTTTT,CASSTSGGKTGELFF
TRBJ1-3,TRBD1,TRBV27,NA,TGTGCCAGCAGTTCCCAGACAGGGGCCCTCTCTGGAAACACCATATATTTT,CASSSQTGALSGNTIYF
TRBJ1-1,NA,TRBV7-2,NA,TGTGCCAGCAGCGGGGAAAGAATGAACACTGAAGCTTTCTTT,CASSGERMNTEAFF
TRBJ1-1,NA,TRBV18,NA,TGTGCCAGCTCACTGGACAGTTTGACTGAAGCTTTCTTT,CASSLDSLTEAFF
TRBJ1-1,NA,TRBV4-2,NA,TGTGCCAGCAGCCAAGATGGACCGAACACTGAAGCTTTCTTT,CASSQDGPNTEAFF
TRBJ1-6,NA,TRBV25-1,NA,TGTGCCAGCAGTGAGGGGGGGCAATGGAATTCACCCCTCCACTTT,CASSEGGQWNSPLHF
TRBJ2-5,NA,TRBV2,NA,TGTGCCAGCACCTCTGGTTTGGGGGCGCAAGAGACCCAGTACTTC,CASTSGLGAQETQYF
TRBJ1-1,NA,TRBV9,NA,TGTGCCAGCAGCGTAGGGGGGGACAACACTGAAGCTTTCTTT,CASSVGGDNTEAFF